The source of this TCR beta chain is a study of T cells in Graves' hyperthyroidism and ophthalmopathy. This clonotype has only a few counts. The antigen remains unidentified. Amplification yielded TCR beta CDR3 regions, with RNA transcripts as the source. With the HTBI primer set, the TCR CDR3 went through a first round of RT-PCR. TCRdb independently ran MiXCR on the multiplex PCR reads; one entry per CDR3 protein. The profile shows about 680,000 distinct CDR3 sequences, approximately 40% of them singletons. General study points: Most clonotypes expanded in thyroid above 0.001 were likewise present in blood.

The CDR3 is made up of 13 amino acids. J gave up 4 bases and V 7 bases, and 3 bases lay outside the gene matches. CDR1 is MRHNA and CDR2 is SNTAGT in the germline V gene. Calling Graves' hyperthyroidism stable meant ophthalmopathy did not progress within 18 months. Exclusion of patients followed from uncontrolled infection, other autoimmune disease, pregnancy or lactation. Fresh peripheral blood, approximately 9.7 ml, was the source of the PBMCs. The rearrangement uses TRBV6-4 and TRBJ1-2, with 10 bases lining up with TRBD1. The clonotype was recovered from a woman aged 40 to 49 with Graves' hyperthyroidism. Sequences were obtained from blood. The DNA of the CDR3 is TGTGCCAGCACCCGGACAGGGGGCTATGGCTACACCTTC. This sequence encodes CASTRTGGYGYTF.